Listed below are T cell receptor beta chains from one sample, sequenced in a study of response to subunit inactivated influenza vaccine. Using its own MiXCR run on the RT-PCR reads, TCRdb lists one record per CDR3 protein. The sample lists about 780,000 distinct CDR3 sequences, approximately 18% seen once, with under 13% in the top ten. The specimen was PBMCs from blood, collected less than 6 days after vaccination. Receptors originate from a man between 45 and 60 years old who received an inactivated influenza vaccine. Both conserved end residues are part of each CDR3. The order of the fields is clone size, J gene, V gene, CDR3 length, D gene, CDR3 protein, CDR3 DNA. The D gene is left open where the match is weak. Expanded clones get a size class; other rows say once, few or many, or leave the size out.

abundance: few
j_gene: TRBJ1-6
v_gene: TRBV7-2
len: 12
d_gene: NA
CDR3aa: CASSYINSPLHF
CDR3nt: TGTGCCAGCAGCTACATTAATTCACCCCTCCACTTT

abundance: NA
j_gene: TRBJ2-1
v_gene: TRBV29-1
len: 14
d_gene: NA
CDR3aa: CSVGRKSSYNEQFF
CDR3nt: TGCAGCGTTGGCAGGAAAAGCTCCTACAATGAGCAGTTCTTC

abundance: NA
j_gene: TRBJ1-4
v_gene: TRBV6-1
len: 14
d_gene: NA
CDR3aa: CASSRLDGREKLFF
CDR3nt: TGTGCCAGCAGTAGATTGGACGGCCGTGAAAAACTGTTTTTT

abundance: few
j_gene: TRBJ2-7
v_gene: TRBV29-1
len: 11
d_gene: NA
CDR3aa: CSVGPSYEQYF
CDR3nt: TGCAGCGTTGGGCCAAGCTACGAGCAGTACTTC

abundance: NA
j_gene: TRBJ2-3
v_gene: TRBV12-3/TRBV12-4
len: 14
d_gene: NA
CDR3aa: CASSPPQTVDTQYF
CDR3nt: TGTGCCAGCAGTCCCCCCCAGACGGTAGATACGCAGTATTTT

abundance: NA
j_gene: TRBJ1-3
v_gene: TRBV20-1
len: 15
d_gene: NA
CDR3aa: CSARARGSSGNTIYF
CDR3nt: TGCAGTGCTAGAGCTCGGGGCTCCTCTGGAAACACCATATATTTT

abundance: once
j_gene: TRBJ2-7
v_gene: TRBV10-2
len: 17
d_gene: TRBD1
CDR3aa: CASSESGIGTGSYEQYF
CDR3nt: TGCGCCAGTAGTGAGTCGGGGATAGGGACAGGCTCCTACGAGCAGTACTTC

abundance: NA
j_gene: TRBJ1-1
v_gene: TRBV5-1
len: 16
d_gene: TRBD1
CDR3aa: CASSKTSGTGNTEAFF
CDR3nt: TGCGCCAGCAGCAAGACCTCCGGGACAGGGAACACTGAAGCTTTCTTT

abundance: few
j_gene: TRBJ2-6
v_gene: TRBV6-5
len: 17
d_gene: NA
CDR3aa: CASSYFGGAAGANVLTF
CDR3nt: TGTGCCAGCAGTTACTTCGGCGGGGCAGCTGGGGCCAACGTCCTGACTTTC

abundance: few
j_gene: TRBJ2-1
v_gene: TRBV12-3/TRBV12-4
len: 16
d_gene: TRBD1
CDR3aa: CASSRRTGKSYNEQFF
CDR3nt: TGTGCCAGCAGTCGCAGGACAGGGAAAAGCTACAATGAGCAGTTCTTC

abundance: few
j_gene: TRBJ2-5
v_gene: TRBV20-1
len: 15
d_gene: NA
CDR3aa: CSARVPGLTIETQYF
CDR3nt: TGCAGTGCTAGAGTTCCGGGACTTACTATAGAGACCCAGTACTTC

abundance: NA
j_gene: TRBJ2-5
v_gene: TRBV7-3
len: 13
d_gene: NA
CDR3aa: CASSSQGFQTQYF
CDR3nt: TGTGCCAGCAGCTCCCAGGGTTTTCAGACCCAGTACTTC

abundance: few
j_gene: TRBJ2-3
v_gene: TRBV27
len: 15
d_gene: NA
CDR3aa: CASSLSWSTWNTQYF
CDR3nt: TGTGCCAGCAGTTTATCGTGGAGTACCTGGAATACGCAGTATTTT

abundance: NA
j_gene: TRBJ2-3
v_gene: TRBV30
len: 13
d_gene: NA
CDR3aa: CAWSVGAGVPQYF
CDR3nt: TGTGCCTGGAGTGTAGGGGCTGGAGTCCCGCAGTATTTT

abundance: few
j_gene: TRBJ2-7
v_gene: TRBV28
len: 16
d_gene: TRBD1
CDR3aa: CASSPPGQGIPTGQYF
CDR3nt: TGTGCCAGCAGCCCTCCGGGACAGGGAATCCCTACGGGGCAGTACTTC

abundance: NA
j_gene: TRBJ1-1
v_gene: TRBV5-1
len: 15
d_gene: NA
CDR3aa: CASSDSAGRNTEAFF
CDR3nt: TGCGCCAGCAGCGACTCGGCCGGGCGGAACACTGAAGCTTTCTTT

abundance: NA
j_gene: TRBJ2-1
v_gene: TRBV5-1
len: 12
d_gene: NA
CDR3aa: CASRGQLNEQFF
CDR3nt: TGCGCCAGCAGGGGGCAGCTGAATGAGCAGTTCTTC